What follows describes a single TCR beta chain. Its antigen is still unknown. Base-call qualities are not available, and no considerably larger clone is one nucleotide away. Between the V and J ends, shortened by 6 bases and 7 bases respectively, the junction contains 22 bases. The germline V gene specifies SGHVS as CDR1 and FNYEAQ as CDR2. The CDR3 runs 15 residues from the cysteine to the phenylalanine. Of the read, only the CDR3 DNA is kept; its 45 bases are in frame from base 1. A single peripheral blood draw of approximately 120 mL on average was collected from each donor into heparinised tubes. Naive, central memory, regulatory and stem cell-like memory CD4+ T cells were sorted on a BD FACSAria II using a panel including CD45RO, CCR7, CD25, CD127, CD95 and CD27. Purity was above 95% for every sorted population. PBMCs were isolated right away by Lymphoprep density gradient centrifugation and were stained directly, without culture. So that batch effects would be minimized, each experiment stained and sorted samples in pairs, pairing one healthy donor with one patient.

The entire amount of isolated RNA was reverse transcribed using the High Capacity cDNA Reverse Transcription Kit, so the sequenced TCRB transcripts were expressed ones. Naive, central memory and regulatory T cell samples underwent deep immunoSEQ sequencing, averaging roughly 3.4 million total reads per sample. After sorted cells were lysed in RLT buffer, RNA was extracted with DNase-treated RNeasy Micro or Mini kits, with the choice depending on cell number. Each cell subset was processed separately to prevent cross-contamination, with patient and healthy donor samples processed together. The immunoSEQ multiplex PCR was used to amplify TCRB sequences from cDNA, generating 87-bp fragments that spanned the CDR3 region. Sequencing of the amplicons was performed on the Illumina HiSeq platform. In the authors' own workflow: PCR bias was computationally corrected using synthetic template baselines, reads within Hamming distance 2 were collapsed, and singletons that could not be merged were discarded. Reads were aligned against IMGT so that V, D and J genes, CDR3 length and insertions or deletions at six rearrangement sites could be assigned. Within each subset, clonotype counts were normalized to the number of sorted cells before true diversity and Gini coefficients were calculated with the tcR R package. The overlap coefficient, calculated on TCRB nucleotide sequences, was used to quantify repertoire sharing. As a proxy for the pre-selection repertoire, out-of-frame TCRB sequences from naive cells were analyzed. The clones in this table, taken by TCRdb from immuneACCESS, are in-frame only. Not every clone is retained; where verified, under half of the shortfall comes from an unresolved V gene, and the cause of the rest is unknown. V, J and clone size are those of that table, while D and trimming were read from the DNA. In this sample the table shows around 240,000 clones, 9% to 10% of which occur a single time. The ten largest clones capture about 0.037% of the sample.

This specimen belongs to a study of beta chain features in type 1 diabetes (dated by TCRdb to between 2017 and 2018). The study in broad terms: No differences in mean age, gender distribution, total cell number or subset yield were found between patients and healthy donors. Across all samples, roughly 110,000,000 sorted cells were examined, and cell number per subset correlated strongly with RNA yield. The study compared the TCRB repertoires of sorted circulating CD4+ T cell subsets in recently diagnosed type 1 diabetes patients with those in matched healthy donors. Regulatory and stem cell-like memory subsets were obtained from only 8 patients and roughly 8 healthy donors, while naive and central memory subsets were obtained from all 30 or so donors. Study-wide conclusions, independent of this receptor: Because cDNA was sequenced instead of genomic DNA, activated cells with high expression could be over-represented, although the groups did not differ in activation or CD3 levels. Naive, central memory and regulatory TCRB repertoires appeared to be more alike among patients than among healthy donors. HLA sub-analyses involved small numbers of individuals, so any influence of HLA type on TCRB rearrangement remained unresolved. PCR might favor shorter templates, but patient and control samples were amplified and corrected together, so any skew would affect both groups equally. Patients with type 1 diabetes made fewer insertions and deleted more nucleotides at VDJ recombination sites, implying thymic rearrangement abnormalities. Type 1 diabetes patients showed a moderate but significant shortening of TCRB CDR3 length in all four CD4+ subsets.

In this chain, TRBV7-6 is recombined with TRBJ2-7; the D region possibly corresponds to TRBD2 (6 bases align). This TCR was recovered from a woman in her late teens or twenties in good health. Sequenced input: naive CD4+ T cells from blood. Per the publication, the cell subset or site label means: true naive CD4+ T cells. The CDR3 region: CASRRAPWDGGEQYF. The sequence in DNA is TGTGCCAGCAGACGAGCCCCCTGGGACGGAGGGGAGCAGTACTTC. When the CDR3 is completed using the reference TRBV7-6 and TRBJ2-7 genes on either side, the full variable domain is GAGVSQSPRYKVTKRGQDVALRCDPISGHVSLYWYRQALGQGPEFLTYFNYEAQQDKSGLPNDRFSAERPEGSISTLTIQRTEQRDSAMYRCASRRAPWDGGEQYFGPGTRLTVT.